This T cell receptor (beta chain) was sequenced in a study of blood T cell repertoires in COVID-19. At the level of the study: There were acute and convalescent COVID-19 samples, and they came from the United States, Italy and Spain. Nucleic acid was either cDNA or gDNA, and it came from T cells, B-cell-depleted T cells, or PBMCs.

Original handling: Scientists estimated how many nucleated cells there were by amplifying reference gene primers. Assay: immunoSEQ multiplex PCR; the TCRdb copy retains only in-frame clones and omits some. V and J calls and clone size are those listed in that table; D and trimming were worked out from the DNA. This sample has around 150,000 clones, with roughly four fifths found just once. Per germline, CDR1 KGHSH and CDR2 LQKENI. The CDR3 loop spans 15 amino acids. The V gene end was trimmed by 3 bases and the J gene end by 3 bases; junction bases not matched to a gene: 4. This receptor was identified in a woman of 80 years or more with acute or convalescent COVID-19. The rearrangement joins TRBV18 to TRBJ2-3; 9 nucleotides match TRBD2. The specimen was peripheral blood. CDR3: CASSPAGGWTDTQYF. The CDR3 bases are TGTGCCAGCTCACCCGCGGGAGGGTGGACAGATACGCAGTATTTT.